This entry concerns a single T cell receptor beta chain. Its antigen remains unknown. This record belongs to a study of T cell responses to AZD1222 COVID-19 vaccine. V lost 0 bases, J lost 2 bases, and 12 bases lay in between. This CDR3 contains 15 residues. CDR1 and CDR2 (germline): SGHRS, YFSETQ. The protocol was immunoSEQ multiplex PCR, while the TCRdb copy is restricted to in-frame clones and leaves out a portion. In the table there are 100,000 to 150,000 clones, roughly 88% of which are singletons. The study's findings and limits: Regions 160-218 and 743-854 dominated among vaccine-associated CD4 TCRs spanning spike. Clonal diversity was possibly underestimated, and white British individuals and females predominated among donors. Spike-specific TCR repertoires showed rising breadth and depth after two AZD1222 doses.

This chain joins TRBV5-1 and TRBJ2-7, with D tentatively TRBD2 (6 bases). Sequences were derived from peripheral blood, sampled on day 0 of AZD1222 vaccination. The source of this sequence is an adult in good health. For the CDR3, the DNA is TGCGCCAGCAGCTTGGAGGCGGGGCCCACCTACGAGCAGTACTTC. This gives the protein CASSLEAGPTYEQYF.